In this sample, the clone carrying this T cell receptor (beta chain) turned up a few times. CDR1 is KGHSH, CDR2 LQKENI, per germline. Trimming shortened V by 3 bases and J by 0 bases, and 8 bases separated the two germline ends. The CDR3 extends over 14 amino acids. 60 Vbeta and 13 Jbeta primers were used in PCR. Generated by immunoSEQ multiplex PCR, the TCRdb table keeps only in-frame clones and is missing some. The data contain around 110,000 clones, around three quarters of them seen just once; the ten biggest clones take up approximately 4.3%. The record originates from a study of cytomegalovirus exposure and HLA in healthy donors. At the level of the study: Early released data comprised around 80 million unique TCRs from HLA-typed donors.

The specimen sequenced was PBMCs. The V and J genes are TRBV18 and TRBJ1-1; D ambiguous. The clonotype originates from a man aged 25 to 40 in good health and CMV-seropositive. The CDR3 nucleotides read TGTGCCAGCTCACCTTGGGAGGTGAACACTGAAGCTTTCTTT. It translates to CASSPWEVNTEAFF. Variable domain in full (rest from reference TRBV18 and TRBJ1-1): NAGVMQNPRHLVRRRGQEARLRCSPMKGHSHVYWYRQLPEEGLKFMVYLQKENIIDESGMPKERFSAEFPKEGPSILRIQQVVRGDSAAYFCASSPWEVNTEAFFGQGTRLTVV.